This T cell receptor beta chain was recorded in a study of graft-versus-host responses after intestinal transplantation. The germline gives CDR1 LNHNV, CDR2 YYDKDF (reference sequence). This CDR3 has 17 amino acids. The V gene end was trimmed by 5 bases and the J gene end by 0 bases; junction bases not matched to a gene: 7. Produced via immunoSEQ multiplex PCR; TCRdb's table is partial and in-frame only. Here the sample spans about 45,000 clones, roughly nine tenths being singletons. The TCR sequence derives from a human patient who received an intestinal transplant, so some T cells may come from the graft donor. The gene calls are TRBV15 and TRBJ2-1; 10 bases are a match to TRBD2. The material was PBMCs, obtained 524 days after transplant. The DNA for the CDR3 is TGTGCCACCAGCGGGCCTAGCGGGGGCAGCTCCTACAATGAGCAGTTCTTC. As protein: CATSGPSGGSSYNEQFF.